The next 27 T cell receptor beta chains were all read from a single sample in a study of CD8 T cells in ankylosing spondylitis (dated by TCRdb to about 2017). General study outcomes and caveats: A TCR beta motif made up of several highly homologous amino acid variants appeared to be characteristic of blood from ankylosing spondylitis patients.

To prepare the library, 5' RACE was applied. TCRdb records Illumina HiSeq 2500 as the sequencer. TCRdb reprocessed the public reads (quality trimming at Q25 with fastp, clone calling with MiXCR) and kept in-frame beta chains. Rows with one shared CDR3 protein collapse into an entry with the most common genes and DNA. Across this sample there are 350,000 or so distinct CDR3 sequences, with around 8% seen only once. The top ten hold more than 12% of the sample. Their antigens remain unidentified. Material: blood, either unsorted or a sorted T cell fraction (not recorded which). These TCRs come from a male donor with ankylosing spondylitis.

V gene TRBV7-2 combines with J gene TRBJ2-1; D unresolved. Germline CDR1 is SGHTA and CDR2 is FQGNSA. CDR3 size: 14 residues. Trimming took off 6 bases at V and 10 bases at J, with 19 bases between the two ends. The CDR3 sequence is CASSIPGYAAEQFF. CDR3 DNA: TGTGCCAGCAGTATACCCGGCTACGCAGCGGAGCAGTTCTTC.

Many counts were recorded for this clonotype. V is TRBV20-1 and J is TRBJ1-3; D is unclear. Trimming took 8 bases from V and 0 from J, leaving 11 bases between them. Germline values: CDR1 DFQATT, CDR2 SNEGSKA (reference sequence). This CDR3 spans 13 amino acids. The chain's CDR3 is CSTSASSGNTIYF. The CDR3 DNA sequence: TGCAGTACCTCTGCCAGCTCTGGAAACACCATATATTTT.

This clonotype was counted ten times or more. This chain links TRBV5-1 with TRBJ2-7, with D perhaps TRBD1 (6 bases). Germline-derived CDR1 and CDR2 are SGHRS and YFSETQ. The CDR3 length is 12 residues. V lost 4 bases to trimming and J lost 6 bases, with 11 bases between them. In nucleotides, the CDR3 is TGCGCCAGCAGCACCACAGGGCGCGAGCAGTACTTC. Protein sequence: CASSTTGREQYF. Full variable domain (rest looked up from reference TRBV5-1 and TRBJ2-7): KAGVTQTPRYLIKTRGQQVTLSCSPISGHRSVSWYQQTPGQGLQFLFEYFSETQRNKGNFPGRFSGRQFSNSRSEMNVSTLELGDSALYLCASSTTGREQYFGPGTRLTVT.

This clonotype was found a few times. CDR3: CATSIVGFESSGANVLTF. For the CDR3, the DNA is TGTGCCACCAGCATTGTGGGGTTTGAGAGCTCTGGGGCCAACGTCCTGACTTTC. The chain uses TRBV15 and TRBJ2-6; D remains unclear. Germline V lookup: CDR1 LNHNV, CDR2 YYDKDF (reference sequence). This CDR3 spans 18 amino acids. V gave up 4 bases and J gave up 0 bases, with 16 bases separating them.

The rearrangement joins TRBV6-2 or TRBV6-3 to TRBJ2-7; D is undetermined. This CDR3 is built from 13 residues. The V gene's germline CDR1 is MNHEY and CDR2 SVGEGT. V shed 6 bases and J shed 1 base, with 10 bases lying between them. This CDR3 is CASRRLGSYEQYF. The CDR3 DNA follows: TGTGCCAGCAGACGTTTAGGATCCTACGAGCAGTACTTC.

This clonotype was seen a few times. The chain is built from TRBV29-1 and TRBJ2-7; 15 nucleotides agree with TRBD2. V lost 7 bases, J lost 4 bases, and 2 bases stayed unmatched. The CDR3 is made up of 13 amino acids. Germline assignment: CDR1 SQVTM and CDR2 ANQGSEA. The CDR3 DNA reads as TGCAGCGCTGGACTAGCGGGGGGGTACGAGCAGTACTTC. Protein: CSAGLAGGYEQYF.

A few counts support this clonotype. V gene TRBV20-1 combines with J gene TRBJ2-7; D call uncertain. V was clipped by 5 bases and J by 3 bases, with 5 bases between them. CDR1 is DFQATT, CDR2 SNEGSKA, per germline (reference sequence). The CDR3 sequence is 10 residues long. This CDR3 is CSALGYEQYF. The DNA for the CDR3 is TGCAGTGCTTTGGGCTACGAGCAGTACTTC.

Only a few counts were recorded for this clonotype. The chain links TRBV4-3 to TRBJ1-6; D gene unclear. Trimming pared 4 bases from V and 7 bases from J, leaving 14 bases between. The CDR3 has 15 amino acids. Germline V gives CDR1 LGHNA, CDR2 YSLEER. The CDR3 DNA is TGCGCCAGCAGCCCTTCGGCAGAGCGAAATTCACCCCTCCACTTT. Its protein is CASSPSAERNSPLHF.

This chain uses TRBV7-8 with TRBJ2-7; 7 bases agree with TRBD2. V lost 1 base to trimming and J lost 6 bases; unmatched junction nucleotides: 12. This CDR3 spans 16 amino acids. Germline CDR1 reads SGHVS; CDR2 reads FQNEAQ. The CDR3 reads CASSLVPRAGRGEQYF. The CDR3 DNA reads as TGTGCCAGCAGCTTAGTGCCCCGAGCGGGGCGTGGCGAGCAGTACTTC. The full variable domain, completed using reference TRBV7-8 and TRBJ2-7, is GAGVSQSPRYKVAKRGQDVALRCDPISGHVSLFWYQQALGQGPEFLTYFQNEAQLDKSGLPSDRFFAERPEGSVSTLKIQRTQQEDSAVYLCASSLVPRAGRGEQYFGPGTRLTVT.

CDR3 amino acids: CSVAGGPNEQFF. In DNA, the CDR3 is TGCAGCGTTGCGGGAGGGCCGAATGAGCAGTTCTTC. This chain links TRBV29-1 with TRBJ2-1; TRBD2 aligns across 8 bases. V shed 4 bases, J shed 7 bases, and the junction held 3 bases outside the gene matches. This CDR3 spans 12 amino acids. The germline gives CDR1 SQVTM, CDR2 ANQGSEA.

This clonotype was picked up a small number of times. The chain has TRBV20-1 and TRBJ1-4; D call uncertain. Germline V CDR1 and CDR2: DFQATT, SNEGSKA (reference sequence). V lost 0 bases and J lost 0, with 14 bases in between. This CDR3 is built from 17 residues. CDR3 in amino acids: CSAREIRSPATNEKLFF. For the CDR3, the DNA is TGCAGTGCTAGAGAAATTCGGAGCCCCGCAACTAATGAAAAACTGTTTTTT.

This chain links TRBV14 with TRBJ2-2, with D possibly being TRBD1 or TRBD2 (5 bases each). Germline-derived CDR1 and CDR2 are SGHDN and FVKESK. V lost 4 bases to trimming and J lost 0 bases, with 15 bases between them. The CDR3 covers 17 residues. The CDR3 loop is CASSPGQPDPNTGELFF. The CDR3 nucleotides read TGTGCCAGCAGCCCGGGGCAGCCTGACCCGAACACCGGGGAGCTGTTTTTT.

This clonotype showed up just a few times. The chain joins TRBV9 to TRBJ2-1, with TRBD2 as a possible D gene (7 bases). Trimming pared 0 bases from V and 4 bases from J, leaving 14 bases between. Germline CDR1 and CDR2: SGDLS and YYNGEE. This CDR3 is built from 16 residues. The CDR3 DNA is TGTGCCAGCAGCGTAGCGACCCGGGGGGCGTACAATGAGCAGTTCTTC. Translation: CASSVATRGAYNEQFF. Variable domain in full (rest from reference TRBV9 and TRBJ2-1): DSGVTQTPKHLITATGQRVTLRCSPRSGDLSVYWYQQSLDQGLQFLIQYYNGEERAKGNILERFSAQQFPDLHSELNLSSLELGDSALYFCASSVATRGAYNEQFFGPGTRLTVL.

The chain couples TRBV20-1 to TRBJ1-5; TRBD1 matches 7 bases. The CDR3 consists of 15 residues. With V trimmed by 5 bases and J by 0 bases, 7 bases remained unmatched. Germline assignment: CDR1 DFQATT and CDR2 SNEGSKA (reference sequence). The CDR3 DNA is TGCAGTGCTGCAAACAGGGGCTATAGCAATCAGCCCCAGCATTTT. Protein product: CSAANRGYSNQPQHF.

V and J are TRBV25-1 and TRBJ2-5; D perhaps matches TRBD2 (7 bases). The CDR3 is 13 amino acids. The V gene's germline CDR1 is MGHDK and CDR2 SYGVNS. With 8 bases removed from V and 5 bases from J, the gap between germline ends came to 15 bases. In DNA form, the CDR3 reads TGTGCCAGCGGCCTCGGGGGGCTGGAGACCCAGTACTTC. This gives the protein CASGLGGLETQYF.

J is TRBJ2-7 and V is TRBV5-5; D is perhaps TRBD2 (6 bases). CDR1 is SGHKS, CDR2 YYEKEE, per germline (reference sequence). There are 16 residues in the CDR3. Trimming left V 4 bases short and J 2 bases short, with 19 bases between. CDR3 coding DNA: TGTGCCAGCAGCACGGGACCGGGACTTACTACCTACGAGCAGTACTTC. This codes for CASSTGPGLTTYEQYF.

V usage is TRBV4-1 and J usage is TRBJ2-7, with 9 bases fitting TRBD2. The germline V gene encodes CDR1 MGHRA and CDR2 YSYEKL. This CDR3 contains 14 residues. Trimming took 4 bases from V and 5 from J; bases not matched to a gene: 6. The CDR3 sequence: CASSPGTSFDEQYF. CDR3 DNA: TGCGCCAGCAGCCCCGGGACTAGCTTCGACGAGCAGTACTTC.

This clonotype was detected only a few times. This chain's CDR3 is CSAKISGIDTQYF. The CDR3 coding sequence is TGCAGTGCTAAAATTAGCGGGATCGATACGCAGTATTTT. This sequence joins TRBV20-1 and TRBJ2-3, with 8 positions matching TRBD2. The CDR3 is 13 amino acids. The V and J ends lost 4 bases and 6 bases, in that order; junction bases with no gene match: 6. The germline V gene has CDR1 DFQATT and CDR2 SNEGSKA (reference sequence).

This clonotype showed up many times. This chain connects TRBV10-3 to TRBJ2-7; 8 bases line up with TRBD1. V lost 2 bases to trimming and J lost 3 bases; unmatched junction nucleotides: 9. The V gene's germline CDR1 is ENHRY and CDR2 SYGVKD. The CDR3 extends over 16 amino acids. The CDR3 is CAISEPGTGGNYEQYF. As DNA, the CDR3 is TGTGCCATCAGTGAGCCCGGGACAGGAGGTAACTACGAGCAGTACTTC.

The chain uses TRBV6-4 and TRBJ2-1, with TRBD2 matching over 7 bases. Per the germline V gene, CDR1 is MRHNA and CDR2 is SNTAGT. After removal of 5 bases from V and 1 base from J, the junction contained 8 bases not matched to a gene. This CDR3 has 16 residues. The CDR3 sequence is CASSRSLAVSYNEQFF. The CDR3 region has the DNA TGTGCCAGCAGTAGGAGTCTAGCGGTATCCTACAATGAGCAGTTCTTC.

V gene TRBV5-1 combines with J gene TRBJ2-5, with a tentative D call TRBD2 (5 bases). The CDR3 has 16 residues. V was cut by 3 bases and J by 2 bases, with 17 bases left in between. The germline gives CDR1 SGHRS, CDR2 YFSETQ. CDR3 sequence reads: CASSSGGRIGQETQYF. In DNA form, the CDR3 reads TGCGCCAGCAGCTCCGGAGGCAGGATCGGTCAAGAGACCCAGTACTTC.

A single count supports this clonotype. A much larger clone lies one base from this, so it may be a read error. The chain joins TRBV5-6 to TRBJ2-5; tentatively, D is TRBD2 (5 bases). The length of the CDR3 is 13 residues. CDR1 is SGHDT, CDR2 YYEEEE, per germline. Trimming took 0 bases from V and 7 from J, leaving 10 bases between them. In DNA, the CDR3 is TGTGCCAGCAGCTTGGCGAGGGTAGGGACCCAGTACTTC. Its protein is CASSLARVGTQYF.

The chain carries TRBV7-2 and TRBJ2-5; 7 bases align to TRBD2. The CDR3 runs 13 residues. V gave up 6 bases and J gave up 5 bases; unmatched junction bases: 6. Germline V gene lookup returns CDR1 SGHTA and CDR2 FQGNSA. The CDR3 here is CASRWTRQETQYF. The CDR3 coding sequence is TGTGCCAGCAGGTGGACTAGACAGGAGACCCAGTACTTC.

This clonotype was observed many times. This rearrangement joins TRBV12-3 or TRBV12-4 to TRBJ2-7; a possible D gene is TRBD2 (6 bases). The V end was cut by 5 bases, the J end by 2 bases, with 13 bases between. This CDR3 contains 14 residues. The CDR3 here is CASSPRDLPYEQYF. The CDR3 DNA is TGTGCCAGCAGTCCCCGGGACTTGCCCTACGAGCAGTACTTC.

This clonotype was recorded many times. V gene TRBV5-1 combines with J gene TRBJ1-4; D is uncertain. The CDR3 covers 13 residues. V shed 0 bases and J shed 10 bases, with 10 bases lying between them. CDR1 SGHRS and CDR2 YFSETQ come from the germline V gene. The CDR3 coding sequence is TGCGCCAGCAGCTTGGGGGCAGCTGGAAAACTGTTTTTT. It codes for CASSLGAAGKLFF.

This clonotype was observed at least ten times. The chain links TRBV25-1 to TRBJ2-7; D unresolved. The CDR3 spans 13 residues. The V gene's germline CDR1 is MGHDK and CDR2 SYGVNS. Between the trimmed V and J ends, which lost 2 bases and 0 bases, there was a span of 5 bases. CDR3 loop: CASSEAGSYEQYF. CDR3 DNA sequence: TGTGCCAGCAGTGAAGCAGGCTCCTACGAGCAGTACTTC.

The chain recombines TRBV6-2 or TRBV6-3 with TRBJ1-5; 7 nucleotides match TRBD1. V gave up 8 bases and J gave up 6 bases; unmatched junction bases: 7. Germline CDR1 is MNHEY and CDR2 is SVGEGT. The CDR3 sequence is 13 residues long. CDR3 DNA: TGTGCCAGCTGGCAGGGGGAAGGTCAGCCCCAGCATTTT. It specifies CASWQGEGQPQHF.